Following are 3 T cell receptor beta chains from one sample sequenced in a study of CD8 T cells in Susac syndrome. Random hexamers served to reverse transcribe roughly 0.45 to 1 ug RNA. TCRdb recomputed calls from the immunoSEQ multiplex PCR reads with MiXCR, one row per CDR3 protein. The table has approximately 200,000 distinct CDR3 sequences, roughly 96% seen once. The sample taken for sequencing was CD4+ T cells from PBMCs. The receptors come from a human donor with multiple sclerosis.

This chain links TRBV20-1 with TRBJ2-3, with TRBD1 matching 8 bases. This CDR3 comprises 15 residues. J was trimmed by 1 base and V by 1 base; bases with no gene match: 4. Germline loops: CDR1 DFQATT, CDR2 SNEGSKA (reference sequence). CDR3 nucleotide sequence: TGCAGTGCTAGAGGACAGGGGCGGGGCACAGATACGCAGTATTTT. It specifies CSARGQGRGTDTQYF.

This chain links TRBV10-1 with TRBJ1-1; D call uncertain. Germline V gene sequence: CDR1 WNHNN, CDR2 SYGVQD (reference sequence). Trimming pared 3 bases from V and 1 base from J, leaving 3 bases between. The CDR3 has 12 residues. The CDR3 sequence is CASSDQNTEAFF. The CDR3 DNA follows: TGCGCCAGCAGTGACCAGAACACTGAAGCTTTCTTT.

This chain joins TRBV9 and TRBJ2-6; the D gene is possibly TRBD1 (5 bases). Trimming cost V 4 bases and J 5 bases, with 10 bases left between them. CDR1 and CDR2 from the germline V gene are SGDLS and YYNGEE. The CDR3 runs to 14 residues. For the CDR3, the DNA is TGTGCCAGCAGCCCCTTGGACAGGGCCAACGTCCTGACTTTC. It encodes CASSPLDRANVLTF.